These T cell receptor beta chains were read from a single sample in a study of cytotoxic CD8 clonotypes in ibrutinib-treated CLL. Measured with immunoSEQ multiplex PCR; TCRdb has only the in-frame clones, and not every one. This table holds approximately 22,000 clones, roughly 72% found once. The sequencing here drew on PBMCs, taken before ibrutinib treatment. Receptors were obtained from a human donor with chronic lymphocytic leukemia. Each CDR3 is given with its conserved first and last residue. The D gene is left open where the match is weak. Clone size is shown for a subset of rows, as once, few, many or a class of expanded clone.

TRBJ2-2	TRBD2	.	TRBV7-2	TGTGCCAGCAGCTTAGCGTATACTAGCGGGAGGGAGGCCGGGGAGCTGTTTTTT	CASSLAYTSGREAGELFF
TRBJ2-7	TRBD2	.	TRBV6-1	TGTGCCAGGGGACTAGCGTTCTCCTACGAGCAGTACTTC	CARGLAFSYEQYF
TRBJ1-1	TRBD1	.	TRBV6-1	TGTGCCAGCAGTGAATACCTAGCCCGGGGGACAGTTTATTCCTCCAAAGCTTTCTTT	CASSEYLARGTVYSSKAFF
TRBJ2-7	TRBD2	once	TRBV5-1	TGCGCCAGCAGCCCCGGCTTGGCGGGGGGCACCTACGAGCAGTACTTC	CASSPGLAGGTYEQYF
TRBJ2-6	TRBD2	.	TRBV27	TGTGCCAGCAGCCTGAGACTAGCGGGAGACTCTGGGGCCAACGTCCTGACTTTC	CASSLRLAGDSGANVLTF
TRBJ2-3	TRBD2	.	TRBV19	TGTGCCAGTAGTATAGTTCAGGGGGAGACTAGCGGGTACACAGATACGCAGTATTTT	CASSIVQGETSGYTDTQYF
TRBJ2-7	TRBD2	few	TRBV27	TGTGCCAGCAGTTCCAGCGGGGTTACCTACGAGCAGTACTTC	CASSSSGVTYEQYF
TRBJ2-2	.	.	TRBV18	TGTGCCAGCTCACCAATACCGGGTCCCGGGGAGCTGTTTTTT	CASSPIPGPGELFF
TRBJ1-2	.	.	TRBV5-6	TGTGCCAGCAGCTTGGGAGGGGTTGGCTACACCTTC	CASSLGGVGYTF
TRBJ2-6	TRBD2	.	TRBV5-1	TGCGCCAGCAGCTTGGACACGGGCGGGAGGGCCAATGGGGCCAACGTCCTGACTTTC	CASSLDTGGRANGANVLTF
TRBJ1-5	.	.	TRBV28	TGTGCCAGCAGTTATACAGTCCAGTCCCATAGCAATCAGCCCCAGCATTTT	CASSYTVQSHSNQPQHF
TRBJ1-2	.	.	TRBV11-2	TGTGCCAGCAGCTCCATACCTCGGACCAGTTATTATGGCTACACCTTC	CASSSIPRTSYYGYTF
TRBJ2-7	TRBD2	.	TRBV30	TGTGCCTGGAGTGTACGGGCTAGCGGAAACTACGAGCAGTACTTC	CAWSVRASGNYEQYF
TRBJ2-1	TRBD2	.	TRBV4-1	TGCGCCAGCAGCCCCTCATGGACTAGCAGCTACAATGAGCAGTTCTTC	CASSPSWTSSYNEQFF
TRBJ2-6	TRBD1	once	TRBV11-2	TGTGCCAGCAGCTCGGACTCCGGGACAGCGGATCCTGGGGCCAACGTCCTGACTTTC	CASSSDSGTADPGANVLTF
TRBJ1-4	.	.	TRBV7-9	TGTGCCAGCAGCTTGGGGGCCTGGGGGCTTAATGAAAAACTGTTTTTT	CASSLGAWGLNEKLFF
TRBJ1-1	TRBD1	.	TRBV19	TGTGCCAGTCGGACAGGGGGTGACACTGAAGCTTTCTTT	CASRTGGDTEAFF
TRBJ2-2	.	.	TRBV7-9	TGTGCCAGCAGCTTAGCCGCACCATGGGCCGGGGAGCTGTTTTTT	CASSLAAPWAGELFF
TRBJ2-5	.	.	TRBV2	TGTGCCAGCAGTGACCCCAGGGGTCAAGAGACCCAGTACTTC	CASSDPRGQETQYF
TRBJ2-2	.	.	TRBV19	TGTGCCAGTAGTCCTCGTGGGATATCTGTGTTAGAATCGGGGGAGCTGTTTTTT	CASSPRGISVLESGELFF
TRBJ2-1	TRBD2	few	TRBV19	TGTGCCAGTAGTTGGACTAGCGGGAGAGGTGAGCAGTTCTTC	CASSWTSGRGEQFF
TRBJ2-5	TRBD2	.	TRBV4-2	TGTGCCAGCAGCCAAGATCGGGCTAGCGGGAGTTTTTCAGAGACCCAGTACTTC	CASSQDRASGSFSETQYF
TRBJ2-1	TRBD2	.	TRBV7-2	TGTGCCAGCAGCACTGCTCCCCAGTTGGCGGGAGATTGGAATGAGCAGTTCTTC	CASSTAPQLAGDWNEQFF
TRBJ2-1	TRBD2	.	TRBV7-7	TGTGCCAGCAGCCCGGGGACTAGCGGGAGGGCTTACAATGAGCAGTTCTTC	CASSPGTSGRAYNEQFF
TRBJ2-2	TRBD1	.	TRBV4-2	TGTGCCAGCAGCCAACCTAGACAGGGGACGAACACCGGGGAGCTGTTTTTT	CASSQPRQGTNTGELFF
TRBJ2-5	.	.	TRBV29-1	TGCAGCGTTGTATGGGGGGAAGAGACCCAGTACTTC	CSVVWGEETQYF
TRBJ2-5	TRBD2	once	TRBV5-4	TGTGCCAGCAGCGGTCCTTTAGCGGGTTGGCAAGAGACCCAGTACTTC	CASSGPLAGWQETQYF
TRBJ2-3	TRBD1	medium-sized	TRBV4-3	TGCGCCAGCGATACCCCGGGACAGGGCACAGATACGCAGTATTTT	CASDTPGQGTDTQYF
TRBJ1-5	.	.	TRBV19	TGTGCCAGTAGTATCGGACAAGACAATCAGCCCCAGCATTTT	CASSIGQDNQPQHF
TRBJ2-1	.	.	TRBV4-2	TGTGCCAGCAGGAGAGGGAGAGGTTTCAATGAGCAGTTCTTC	CASRRGRGFNEQFF
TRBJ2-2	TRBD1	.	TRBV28	TGTGCCAGCAGGAGACAGGGGTTGTCCAACACCGGGGAGCTGTTTTTT	CASRRQGLSNTGELFF
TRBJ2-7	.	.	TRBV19	TGTGCCAGTAGTATCGTGGGCGGCCTCACCTACGAGCAGTACTTC	CASSIVGGLTYEQYF
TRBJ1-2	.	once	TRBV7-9	TGTGCCAGCAGCTTAGAGGCAGGGTTCTATGGCTACACCTTC	CASSLEAGFYGYTF
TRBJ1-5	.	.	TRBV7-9	TGTGCCAGCAGCTTATGGGAAAGCGGCCAGCCCCAGCATTTT	CASSLWESGQPQHF
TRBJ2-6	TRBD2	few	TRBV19	TGTGCCAGTAGGACAGAACTAGCGGGAGGAGGAGGGGCCAACGTCCTGACTTTC	CASRTELAGGGGANVLTF
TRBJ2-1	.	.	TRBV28	TGTGCCAGCAGTTTCCCAATGGGCACTTACAATGAGCAGTTCTTC	CASSFPMGTYNEQFF
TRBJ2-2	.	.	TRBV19	TGTGCCACAAATGTGGGGGGAGCCACCGGGGAGCTGTTTTTT	CATNVGGATGELFF
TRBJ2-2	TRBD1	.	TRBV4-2	TGTGCCAGCAGCCAACAGGACAGGGGAAGGACCGGGGAGCTGTTTTTT	CASSQQDRGRTGELFF
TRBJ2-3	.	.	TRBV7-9	TGTGCCAGCAGCTTAGCGTCGAGCACAGATACGCAGTATTTT	CASSLASSTDTQYF
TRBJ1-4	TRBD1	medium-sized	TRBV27	TGTGCCAGCAGTGTACAGGGGGAAGAAAAACTGTTTTTT	CASSVQGEEKLFF
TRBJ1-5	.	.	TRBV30	TGTGCCTGGAGTCTGTTAGGGGGGAATCAGCCCCAGCATTTT	CAWSLLGGNQPQHF
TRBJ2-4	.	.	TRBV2	TGTGCCAGCAATCTAGGATTGGGCATTCAGTACTTC	CASNLGLGIQYF
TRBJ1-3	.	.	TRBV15	TGTGCCACCAGCAAAAGGGAAGGAAACACCATATATTTT	CATSKREGNTIYF